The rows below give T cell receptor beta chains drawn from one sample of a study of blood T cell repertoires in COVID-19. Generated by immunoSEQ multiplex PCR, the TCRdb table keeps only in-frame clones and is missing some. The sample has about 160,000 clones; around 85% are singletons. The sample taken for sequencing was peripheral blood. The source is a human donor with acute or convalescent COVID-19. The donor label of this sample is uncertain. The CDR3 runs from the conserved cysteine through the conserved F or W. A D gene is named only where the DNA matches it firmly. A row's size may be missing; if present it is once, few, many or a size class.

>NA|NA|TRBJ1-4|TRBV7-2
TGTGCCAGCAGCTCCAGGGCAGGGGAAGAAAAACTGTTTTTT
CASSSRAGEEKLFF
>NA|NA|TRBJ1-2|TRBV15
TGTGCCACCAGCACCCGGGATGGAGTCTATGGCTACACCTTC
CATSTRDGVYGYTF
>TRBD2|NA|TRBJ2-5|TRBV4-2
TGTGCCAGCAGCCAAGTACAGACCGGGACTAGCGGGGGGGGATCCCAAGAGACCCAGTACTTC
CASSQVQTGTSGGGSQETQYF
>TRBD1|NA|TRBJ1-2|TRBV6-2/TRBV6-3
TGTGCCAGCAGTTCAGGGGGACAGGAAGCTAACTATGGCTACACCTTC
CASSSGGQEANYGYTF
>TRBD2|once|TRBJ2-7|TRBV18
TGTGCCAGCTCCTTGAAGGGAGGGATCTACGAGCAGTACTTC
CASSLKGGIYEQYF
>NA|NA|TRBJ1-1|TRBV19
TGTGCCAGTAGTATTCACAGGGAGAAAGCTTTCTTT
CASSIHREKAFF
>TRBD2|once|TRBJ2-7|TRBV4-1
TGCGCCAGCAGCCAATGGGCCTCTGGTACTAGCGGGGTCGAGCAGTACTTC
CASSQWASGTSGVEQYF
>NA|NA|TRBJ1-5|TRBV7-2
TGTGCCAGCAGCTTTAGACAGACCCTAAATCAGCCCCAGCATTTT
CASSFRQTLNQPQHF
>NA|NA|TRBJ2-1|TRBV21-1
NA
CASSKVGRGSGEQFF
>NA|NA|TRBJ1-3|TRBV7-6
TGTGCCAGCAGCCCCCTCATGGGCTTCCCTGGAAACACCATATATTTT
CASSPLMGFPGNTIYF
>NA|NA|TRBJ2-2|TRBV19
TGTGCCAGTAGTATAGTTCAATCATTGAACACCGGGGAGCTGTTTTTT
CASSIVQSLNTGELFF
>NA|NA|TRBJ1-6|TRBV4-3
TGCGCCAGCAGCCACCAGGGCGCCTATAATTCACCCCTCCACTTT
CASSHQGAYNSPLHF
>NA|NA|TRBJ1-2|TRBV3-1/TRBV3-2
TGTGCCAGCAGCTGGGGAGCTGATGGCTACACCTTC
CASSWGADGYTF
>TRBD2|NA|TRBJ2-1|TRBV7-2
TGTGCCAGCAGCTTAGATGGAGTATCAGCGGGACCCTACAATGAGCAGTTCTTC
CASSLDGVSAGPYNEQFF
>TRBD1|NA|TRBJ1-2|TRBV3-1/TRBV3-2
TGTGCCAGCAGCCAAGGTCCCGGGACAGATCTCTCCTATGGCTACACCTTC
CASSQGPGTDLSYGYTF
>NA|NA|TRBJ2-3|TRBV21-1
TGTGCCAGCGGGCGGAGGACTAGCGGGAGTGCTAGCACAGATACGCAGTATTTT
CASGRRTSGSASTDTQYF
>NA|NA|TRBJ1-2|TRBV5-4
TGTGCCAGCAGCTTGGGGACTATCCAGCAGGGCTACACCTTC
CASSLGTIQQGYTF
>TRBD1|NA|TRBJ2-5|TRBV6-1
TGTGCCAGCACCCTGACAGGGGGCCGGCAAGAGACCCAGTACTTC
CASTLTGGRQETQYF
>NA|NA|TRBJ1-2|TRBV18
TGTGCCAGCTCACCCCGACAGCCTAACTATGGCTACACCTTC
CASSPRQPNYGYTF
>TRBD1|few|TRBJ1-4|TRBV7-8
TGTGCCAGCAGCTTCCTCGGGGCAGGGGGCGGAGAAAAACTGTTTTTT
CASSFLGAGGGEKLFF
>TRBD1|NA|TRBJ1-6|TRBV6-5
TGTGCCAGCAGTTTTGACAGGGCCAATTCACCCCTCCACTTT
CASSFDRANSPLHF
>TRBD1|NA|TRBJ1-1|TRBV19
TGTGCCAGTAGTTACAATCAACAGGGGTGGACTGAAGCTTTCTTT
CASSYNQQGWTEAFF
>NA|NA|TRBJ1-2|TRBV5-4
TGTGCCTTTCAGACAGATAACTATGGCTACACCTTC
CAFQTDNYGYTF
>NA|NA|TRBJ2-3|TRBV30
TGTGCCTGGAGTGTATTAGCTCCCCCGGGGACAGATACGCAGTATTTT
CAWSVLAPPGTDTQYF
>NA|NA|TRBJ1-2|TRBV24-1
TGTGCCACCAGTGATCCGGGAGGCTATGGCTACACCTTC
CATSDPGGYGYTF
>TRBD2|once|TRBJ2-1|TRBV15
TGTGCCACTCGGAGCGGGGACAATGAGCAGTTCTTC
CATRSGDNEQFF
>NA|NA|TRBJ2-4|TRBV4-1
TGCGCCAGCAGCCAAGTAGGGGCTGCCAAAAACATTCAGTACTTC
CASSQVGAAKNIQYF
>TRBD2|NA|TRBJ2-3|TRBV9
TGTGCCAGCAGCGTAGCCGCTAGCGGGGGTGGTACGCAGTATTTT
CASSVAASGGGTQYF
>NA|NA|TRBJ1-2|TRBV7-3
TGTGCCAGCAGCGATACAGGGAACTATGGCTACACCTTC
CASSDTGNYGYTF
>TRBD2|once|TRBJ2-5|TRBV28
TGTGCCAGCAGTTACGCTAGCGGGGGGGTAGAGACCCAGTACTTC
CASSYASGGVETQYF
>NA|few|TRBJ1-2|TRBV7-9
TGTGCCAGCAGCTTAGATTTGGGGCGAGCTAACTATGGCTACACCTTC
CASSLDLGRANYGYTF
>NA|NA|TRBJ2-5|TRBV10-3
TGTGCCATCAGTGATTACGGCCAAGAGACCCAGTACTTC
CAISDYGQETQYF
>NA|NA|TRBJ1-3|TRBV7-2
TGTGCCAGCAGCTTAGCGCGGACAAACTCTGGAAACACCATATATTTT
CASSLARTNSGNTIYF
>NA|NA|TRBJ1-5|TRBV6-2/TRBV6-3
TGTGCCAGCAGTCTCCGGAGCAATCAGCCCCAGCATTTT
CASSLRSNQPQHF
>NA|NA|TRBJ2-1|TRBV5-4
TGTGCCAGCAGCTTGGCTCACCAACTAAGCTCCTACAATGAGCAGTTCTTC
CASSLAHQLSSYNEQFF
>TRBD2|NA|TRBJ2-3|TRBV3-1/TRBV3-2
TGTGCCAGCAGCCAAGATTTGAGCGGGGGATCTCGGGCAGATACGCAGTATTTT
CASSQDLSGGSRADTQYF
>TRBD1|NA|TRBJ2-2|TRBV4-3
TGCGCCAGCAGCCAAGTGGGGGACAGGGAAAACACCGGGGAGCTGTTTTTT
CASSQVGDRENTGELFF
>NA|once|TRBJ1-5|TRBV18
TGTGCCAGCTCACCCGACAGTAGCAATCAGCCCCAGCATTTT
CASSPDSSNQPQHF
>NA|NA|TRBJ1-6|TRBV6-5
TGTGCCAGCAGTTACCTGGGGGGCTCCTATAATTCACCCCTCCACTTT
CASSYLGGSYNSPLHF
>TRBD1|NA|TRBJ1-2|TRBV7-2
TGTGCCAGCAGCGACCGACAGGGGTGGGGCTACACCTTC
CASSDRQGWGYTF
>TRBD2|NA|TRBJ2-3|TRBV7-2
TGTGCCAGCAGCTTAGTACTAGCGGGGCGCACAGATACGCAGTATTTT
CASSLVLAGRTDTQYF
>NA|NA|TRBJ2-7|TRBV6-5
TGTGCCAGCAGACCCAACACAGGGAGCGAGCAGTACTTC
CASRPNTGSEQYF
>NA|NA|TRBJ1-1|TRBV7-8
TGTGCCAGCAGCGATAGGAACACTGAAGCTTTCTTT
CASSDRNTEAFF
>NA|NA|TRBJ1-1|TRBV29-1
TGCAGCGTCCGCGCCGCCAGGGACACTGAAGCTTTCTTT
CSVRAARDTEAFF
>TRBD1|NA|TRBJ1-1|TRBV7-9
TGTGCCAGCAGCTTAGGCGGGACAGTGAACACTGAAGCTTTCTTT
CASSLGGTVNTEAFF
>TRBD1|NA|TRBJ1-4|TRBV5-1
TGCGCCAGCAGCTTGGTGGGGACAGGGAAGCGTGAAAAACTGTTTTTT
CASSLVGTGKREKLFF
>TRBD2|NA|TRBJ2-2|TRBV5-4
TGTGCCAGCAGCCCTGGAGGACTAGCGGGGGTAAACACCGGGGAGCTGTTTTTT
CASSPGGLAGVNTGELFF
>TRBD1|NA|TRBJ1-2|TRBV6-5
TGTGCCAGCAGCCAGAAGGGGGCTCGCTATGGCTACACCTTC
CASSQKGARYGYTF
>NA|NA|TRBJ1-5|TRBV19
TGTGCCAGTAGTATACCCCAGGGGCGATATAGCAATCAGCCCCAGCATTTT
CASSIPQGRYSNQPQHF
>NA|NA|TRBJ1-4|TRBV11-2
TGTGCCAGCAGCTTACCCGCAGGACACGACCTTAATGAAAAACTGTTTTTT
CASSLPAGHDLNEKLFF
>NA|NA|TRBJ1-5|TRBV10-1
TGCGCCAGTCGGAGGAATCAGCCCCAGCATTTT
CASRRNQPQHF
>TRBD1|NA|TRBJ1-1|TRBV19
TGTGCCAGTAGTATCGGGACAGGGAGGTCAAACACTGAAGCTTTCTTT
CASSIGTGRSNTEAFF